The clone carrying this TCR beta chain is a singleton in its sample. Its specificity is not known. The sample is drawn from a study of T and B cells in COVID-19 patients. Study-wide findings and caveats: Sorted SARS-CoV-2-responsive or tetramer+ T cells and CD4+, regulatory and CD8+ subsets were not yet sequenced. Clonality of TRB repertoires was high in active COVID-19; recovery brought above-healthy diversity and richness.

TRB was amplified from about 260-540 ng of blood genomic DNA. CDR1 and CDR2 from the germline V gene are MNHNY and SVGAGI (reference sequence). This CDR3 is built from 13 residues. Unmatched junction bases numbered 10, after V lost 8 bases and J lost 11 bases. BIOMED2 TRB-A/B primer pools were used in multiplex TRB PCR. Using its own MiXCR run on the multiplex PCR reads, TCRdb lists one record per CDR3 protein. Seen here are around 5,700 distinct CDR3 sequences, around 26% observed once, and the top ten hold approximately 15%. Sequencing input: blood. This receptor was identified in a human donor with active COVID-19. The chain uses TRBV6-6 and TRBJ2-5, with TRBD2 identical over 11 bases. The CDR3 is CASGTSGSYDQYF. DNA for the CDR3: TGTGCCAGCGGGACTAGCGGCTCCTACGATCAGTACTTC.